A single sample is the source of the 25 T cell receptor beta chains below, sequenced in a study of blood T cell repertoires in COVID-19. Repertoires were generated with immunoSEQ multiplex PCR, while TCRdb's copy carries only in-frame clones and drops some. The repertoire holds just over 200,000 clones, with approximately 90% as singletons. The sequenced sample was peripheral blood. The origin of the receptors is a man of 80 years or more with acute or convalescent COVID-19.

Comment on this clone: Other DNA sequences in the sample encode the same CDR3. This CDR3 reads CAWSVQGDYGYTF. In nucleotides, the CDR3 is TGTGCCTGGAGTGTACAGGGCGACTATGGCTACACCTTC. V and J are TRBV30 and TRBJ1-2; D is possibly TRBD1 (6 bases). The V gene's germline CDR1 is GTSNPN and CDR2 SVGIG (reference sequence). V lost 0 bases and J 3 bases, leaving 8 bases between the germline ends. CDR3 length equals 13 residues.

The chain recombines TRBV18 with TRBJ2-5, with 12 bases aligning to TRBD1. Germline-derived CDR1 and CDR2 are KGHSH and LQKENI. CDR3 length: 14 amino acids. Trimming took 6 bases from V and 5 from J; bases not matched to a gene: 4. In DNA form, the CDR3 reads TGTGCCAGCTCGCCGGGACAGGGGGCTGAGACCCAGTACTTC. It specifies CASSPGQGAETQYF.

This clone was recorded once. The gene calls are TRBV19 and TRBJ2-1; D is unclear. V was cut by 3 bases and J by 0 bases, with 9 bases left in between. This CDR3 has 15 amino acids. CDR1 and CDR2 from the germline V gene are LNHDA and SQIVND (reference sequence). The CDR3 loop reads CASSISQSSYNEQFF. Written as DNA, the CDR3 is TGTGCCAGTAGTATCTCACAAAGCTCCTACAATGAGCAGTTCTTC.

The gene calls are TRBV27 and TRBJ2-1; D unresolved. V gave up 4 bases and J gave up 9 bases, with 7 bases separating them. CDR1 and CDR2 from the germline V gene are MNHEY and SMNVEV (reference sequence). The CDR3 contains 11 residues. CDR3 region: CASSSGVEQFF. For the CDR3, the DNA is TGTGCCAGCAGTTCAGGCGTTGAGCAGTTCTTC.

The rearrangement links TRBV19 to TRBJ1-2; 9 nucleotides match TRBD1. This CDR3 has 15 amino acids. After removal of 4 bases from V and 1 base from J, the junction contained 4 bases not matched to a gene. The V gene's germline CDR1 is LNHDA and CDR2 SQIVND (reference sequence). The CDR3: CASSKGTGRNYGYTF. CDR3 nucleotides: TGTGCCAGTAGTAAAGGGACAGGGCGTAACTATGGCTACACCTTC.

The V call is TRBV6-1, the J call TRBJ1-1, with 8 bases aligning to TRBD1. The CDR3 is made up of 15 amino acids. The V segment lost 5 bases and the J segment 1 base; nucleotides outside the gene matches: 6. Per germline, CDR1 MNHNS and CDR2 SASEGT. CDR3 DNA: TGTGCCAGCAGTTCTGCCGGGACAGGGAACACTGAAGCTTTCTTT. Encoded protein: CASSSAGTGNTEAFF.

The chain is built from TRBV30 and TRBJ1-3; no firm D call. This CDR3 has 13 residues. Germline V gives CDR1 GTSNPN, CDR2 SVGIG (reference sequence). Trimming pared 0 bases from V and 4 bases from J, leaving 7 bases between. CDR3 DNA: TGTGCCTGGAGTGTTACCGGGGGAAACACCATATATTTT. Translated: CAWSVTGGNTIYF.

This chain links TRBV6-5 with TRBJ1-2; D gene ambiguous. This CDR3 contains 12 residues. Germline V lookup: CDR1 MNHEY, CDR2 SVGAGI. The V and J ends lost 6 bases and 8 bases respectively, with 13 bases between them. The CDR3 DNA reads TGTGCCAGCAGACGGGAGGCGGAGGGCTACACCTTC. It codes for CASRREAEGYTF.

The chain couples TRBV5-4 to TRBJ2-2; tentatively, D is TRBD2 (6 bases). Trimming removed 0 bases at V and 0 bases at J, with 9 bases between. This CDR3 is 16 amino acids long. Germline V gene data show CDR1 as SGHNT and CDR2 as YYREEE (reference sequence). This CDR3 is CASSLVGGANTGELFF. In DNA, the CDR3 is TGTGCCAGCAGCTTGGTCGGCGGGGCGAACACCGGGGAGCTGTTTTTT. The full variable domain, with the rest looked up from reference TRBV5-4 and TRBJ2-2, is ETGVTQSPTHLIKTRGQQVTLRCSSQSGHNTVSWYQQALGQGPQFIFQYYREEENGRGNFPPRFSGLQFPNYSSELNVNALELDDSALYLCASSLVGGANTGELFFGEGSRLTVL.

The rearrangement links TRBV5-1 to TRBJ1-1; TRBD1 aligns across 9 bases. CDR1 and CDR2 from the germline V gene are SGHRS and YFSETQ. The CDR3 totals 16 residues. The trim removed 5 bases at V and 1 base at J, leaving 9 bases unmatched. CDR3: CASRWTGEIWNTEAFF. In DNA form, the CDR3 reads TGCGCCAGCAGGTGGACAGGGGAGATATGGAACACTGAAGCTTTCTTT.

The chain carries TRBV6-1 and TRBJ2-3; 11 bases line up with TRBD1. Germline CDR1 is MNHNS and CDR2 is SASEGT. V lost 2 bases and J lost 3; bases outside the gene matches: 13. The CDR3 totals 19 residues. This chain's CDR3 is CASSEIRDRGRGGTDTQYF. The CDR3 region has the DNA TGTGCCAGCAGTGAAATCCGGGACAGGGGGAGGGGCGGTACAGATACGCAGTATTTT.

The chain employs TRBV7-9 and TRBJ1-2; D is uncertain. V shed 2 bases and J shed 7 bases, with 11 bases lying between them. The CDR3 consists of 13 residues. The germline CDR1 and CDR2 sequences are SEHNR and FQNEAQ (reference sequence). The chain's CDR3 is CASSLLAGSGYTF. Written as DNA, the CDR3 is TGTGCCAGCAGCTTACTGGCCGGGTCTGGCTACACCTTC.

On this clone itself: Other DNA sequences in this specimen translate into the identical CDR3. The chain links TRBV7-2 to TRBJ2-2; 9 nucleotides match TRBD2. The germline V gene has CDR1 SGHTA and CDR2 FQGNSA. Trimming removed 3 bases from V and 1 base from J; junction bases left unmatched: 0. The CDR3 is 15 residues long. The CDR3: CASSLTSGNTGELFF. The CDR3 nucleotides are TGTGCCAGCAGCTTGACTAGCGGGAACACCGGGGAGCTGTTTTTT.

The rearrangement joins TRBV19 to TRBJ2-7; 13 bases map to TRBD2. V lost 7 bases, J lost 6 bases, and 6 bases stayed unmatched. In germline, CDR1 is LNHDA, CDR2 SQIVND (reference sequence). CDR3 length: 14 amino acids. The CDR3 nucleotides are TGTGCCAGTAAGGGACTAGCGGGATCGAGCGAGCAGTACTTC. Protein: CASKGLAGSSEQYF.

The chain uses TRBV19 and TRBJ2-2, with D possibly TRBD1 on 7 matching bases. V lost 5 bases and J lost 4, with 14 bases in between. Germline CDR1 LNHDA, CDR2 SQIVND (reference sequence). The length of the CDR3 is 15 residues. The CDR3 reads CASSPRQGGTGELFF. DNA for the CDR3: TGTGCCAGTAGTCCCCGACAGGGAGGCACCGGGGAGCTGTTTTTT.

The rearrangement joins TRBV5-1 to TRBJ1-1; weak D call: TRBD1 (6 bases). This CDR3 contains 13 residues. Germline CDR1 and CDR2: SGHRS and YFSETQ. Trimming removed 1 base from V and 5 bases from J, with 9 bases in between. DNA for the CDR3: TGCGCCAGCAGCTTGACTACAGGGACTGAAGCTTTCTTT. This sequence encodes CASSLTTGTEAFF.

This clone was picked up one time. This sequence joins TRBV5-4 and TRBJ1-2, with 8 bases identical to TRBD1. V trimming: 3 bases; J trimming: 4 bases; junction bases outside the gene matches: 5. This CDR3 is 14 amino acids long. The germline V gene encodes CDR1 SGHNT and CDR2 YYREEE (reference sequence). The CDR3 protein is CASSSGGTGYGYTF. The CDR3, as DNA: TGTGCCAGCAGCTCCGGAGGGACAGGCTATGGCTACACCTTC.

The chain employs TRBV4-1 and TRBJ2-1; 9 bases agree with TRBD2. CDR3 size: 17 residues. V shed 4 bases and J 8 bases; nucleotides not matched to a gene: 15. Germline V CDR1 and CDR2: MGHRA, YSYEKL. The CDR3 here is CASSRGTSPNLGYEQFF. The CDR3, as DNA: TGCGCCAGCAGCCGTGGGACTAGCCCGAACCTAGGCTATGAGCAGTTCTTC.

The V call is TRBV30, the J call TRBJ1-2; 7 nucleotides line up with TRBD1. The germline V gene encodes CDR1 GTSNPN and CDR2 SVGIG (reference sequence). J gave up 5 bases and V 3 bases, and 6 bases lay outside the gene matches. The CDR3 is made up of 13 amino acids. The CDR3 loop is CAWSKQGKYGYTF. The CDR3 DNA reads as TGTGCCTGGAGCAAACAGGGGAAGTATGGCTACACCTTC.

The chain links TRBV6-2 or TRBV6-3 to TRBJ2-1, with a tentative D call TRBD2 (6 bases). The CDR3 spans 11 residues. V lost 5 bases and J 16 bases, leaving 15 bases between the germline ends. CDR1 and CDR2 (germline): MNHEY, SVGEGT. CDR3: CASSDGTSSFF. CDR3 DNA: TGTGCCAGCAGTGATGGGACTTCCAGCTTCTTC.

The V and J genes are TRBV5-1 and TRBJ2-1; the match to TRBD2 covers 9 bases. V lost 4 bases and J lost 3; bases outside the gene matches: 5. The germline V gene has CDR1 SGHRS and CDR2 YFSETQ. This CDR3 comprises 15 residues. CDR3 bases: TGCGCCAGCAGCCCTAGCGGGACGATCTACAATGAGCAGTTCTTC. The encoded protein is CASSPSGTIYNEQFF.

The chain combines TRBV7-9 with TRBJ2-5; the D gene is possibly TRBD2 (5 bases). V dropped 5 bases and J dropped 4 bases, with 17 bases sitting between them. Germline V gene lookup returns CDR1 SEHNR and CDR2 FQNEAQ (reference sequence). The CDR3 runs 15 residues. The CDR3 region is CASSPRTVEGETQYF. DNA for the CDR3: TGTGCCAGCAGCCCTCGGACGGTCGAGGGAGAGACCCAGTACTTC.

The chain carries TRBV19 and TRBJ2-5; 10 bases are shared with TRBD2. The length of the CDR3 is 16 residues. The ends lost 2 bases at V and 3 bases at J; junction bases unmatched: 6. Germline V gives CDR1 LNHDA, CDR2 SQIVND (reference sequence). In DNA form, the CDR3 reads TGTGCCAGTAGTATAAATTGGCTAGCGGGAGAAGAGACCCAGTACTTC. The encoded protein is CASSINWLAGEETQYF.

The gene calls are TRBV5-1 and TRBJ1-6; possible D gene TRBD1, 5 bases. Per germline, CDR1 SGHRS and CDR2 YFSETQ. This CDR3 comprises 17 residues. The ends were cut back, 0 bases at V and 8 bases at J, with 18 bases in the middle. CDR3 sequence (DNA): TGCGCCAGCAGCTTGGCGTCTATGGGGGGGTCTTATTCACCCCTCCACTTT. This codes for CASSLASMGGSYSPLHF.

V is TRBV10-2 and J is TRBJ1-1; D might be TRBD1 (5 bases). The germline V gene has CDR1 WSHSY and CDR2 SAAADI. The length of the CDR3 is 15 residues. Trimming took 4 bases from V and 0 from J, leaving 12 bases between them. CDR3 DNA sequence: TGCGCCAGCAGTGGCCACAGGCCAATGAACACTGAAGCTTTCTTT. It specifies CASSGHRPMNTEAFF.